This T cell receptor beta chain was retrieved from a study of circulating CD8 cells and anti-PD-1 response in melanoma. Each library started from approximately 14 ng of total RNA using the QIAseq Immune Repertoire TCR panel. Via MiXCR, TCRdb re-called the reads, giving one row per CDR3 protein. The sample holds about 280 distinct CDR3 sequences, 9.5% to 14% seen once. Germline-derived CDR1 and CDR2 are LNHDA and SQIVND (reference sequence). CDR3 length: 15 amino acids. With 4 bases removed from V and 1 base from J, the gap between germline ends came to 11 bases. Within the sample, this clonotype is medium-sized. Live CD3+CD8+TCRalphabeta+ cells were sorted into four subsets by PD-1 and/or TIGIT.

This material consisted of CD8+ T cells from PBMCs, taken at baseline or after one month of anti-PD-1 therapy (not recorded which). The receptor was isolated from a human donor with melanoma. The chain combines TRBV19 with TRBJ1-5; no definite D call. Here the CDR3 reads CASSTVVRSNQPQHF. CDR3 in DNA: TGTGCCAGTAGTACGGTGGTTCGCAGCAATCAGCCCCAGCATTTT.